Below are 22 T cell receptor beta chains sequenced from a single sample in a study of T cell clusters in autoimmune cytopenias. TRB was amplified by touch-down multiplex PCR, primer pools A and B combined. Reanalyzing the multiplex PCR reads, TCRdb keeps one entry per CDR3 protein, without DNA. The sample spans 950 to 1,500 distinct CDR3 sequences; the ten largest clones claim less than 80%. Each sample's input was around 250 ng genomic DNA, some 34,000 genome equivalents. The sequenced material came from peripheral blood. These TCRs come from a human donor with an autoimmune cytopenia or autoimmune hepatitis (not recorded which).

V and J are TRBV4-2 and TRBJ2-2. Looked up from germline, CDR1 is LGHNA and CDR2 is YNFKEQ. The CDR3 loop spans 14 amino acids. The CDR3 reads CASSSVDNTGELFF.

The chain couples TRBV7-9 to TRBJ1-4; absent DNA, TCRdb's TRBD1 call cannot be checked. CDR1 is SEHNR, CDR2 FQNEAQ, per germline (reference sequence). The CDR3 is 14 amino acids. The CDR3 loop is CASSSQGNNEKLFF.

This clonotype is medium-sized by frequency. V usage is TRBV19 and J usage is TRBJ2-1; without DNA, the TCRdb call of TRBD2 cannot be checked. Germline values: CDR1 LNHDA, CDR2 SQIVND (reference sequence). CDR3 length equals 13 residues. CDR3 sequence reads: CASRIGGGNEQFF.

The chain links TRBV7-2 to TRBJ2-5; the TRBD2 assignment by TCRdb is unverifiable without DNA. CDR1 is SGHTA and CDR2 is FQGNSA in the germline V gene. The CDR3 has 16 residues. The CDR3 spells CASSGWGGSLQETQYF.

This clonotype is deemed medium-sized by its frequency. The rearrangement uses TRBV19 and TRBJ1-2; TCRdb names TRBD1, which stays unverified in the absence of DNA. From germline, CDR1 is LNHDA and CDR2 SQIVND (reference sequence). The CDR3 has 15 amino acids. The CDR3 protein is CASSEPRTGVNGYTF.

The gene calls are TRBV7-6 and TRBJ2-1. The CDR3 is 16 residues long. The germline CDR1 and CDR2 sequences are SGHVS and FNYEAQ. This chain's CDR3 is CASSLALGDPYNEQFF. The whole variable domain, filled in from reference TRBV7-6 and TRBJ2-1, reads GAGVSQSPRYKVTKRGQDVALRCDPISGHVSLYWYRQALGQGPEFLTYFNYEAQQDKSGLPNDRFSAERPEGSISTLTIQRTEQRDSAMYRCASSLALGDPYNEQFFGPGTRLTVL.

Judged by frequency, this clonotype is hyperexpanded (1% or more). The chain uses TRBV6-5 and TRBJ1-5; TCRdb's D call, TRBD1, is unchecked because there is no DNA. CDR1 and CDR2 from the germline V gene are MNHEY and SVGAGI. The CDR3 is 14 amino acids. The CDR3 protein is CASSSGQGNQPQHF.

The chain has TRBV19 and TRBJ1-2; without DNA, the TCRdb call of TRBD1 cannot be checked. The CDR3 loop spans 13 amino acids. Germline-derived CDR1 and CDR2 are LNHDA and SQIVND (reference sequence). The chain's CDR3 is CASSSGQNYGYTF.

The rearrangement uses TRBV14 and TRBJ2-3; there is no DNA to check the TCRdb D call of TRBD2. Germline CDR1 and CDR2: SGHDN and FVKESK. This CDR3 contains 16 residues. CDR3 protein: CASSRVAGGGADTQYF.

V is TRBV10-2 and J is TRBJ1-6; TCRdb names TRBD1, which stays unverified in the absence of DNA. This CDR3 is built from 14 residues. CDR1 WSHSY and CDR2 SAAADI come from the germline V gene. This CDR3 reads CASRETGNNSPLHF.

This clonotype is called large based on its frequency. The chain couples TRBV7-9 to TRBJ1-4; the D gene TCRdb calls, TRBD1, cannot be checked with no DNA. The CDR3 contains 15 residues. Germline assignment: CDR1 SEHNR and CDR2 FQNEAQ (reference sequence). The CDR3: CASSLERGAREKLFF.

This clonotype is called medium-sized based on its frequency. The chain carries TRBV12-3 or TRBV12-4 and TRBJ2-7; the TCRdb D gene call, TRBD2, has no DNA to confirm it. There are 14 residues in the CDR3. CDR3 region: CASSSGGLSYEQYF.

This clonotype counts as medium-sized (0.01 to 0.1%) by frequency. The CDR3 spells CAWSVPPGLAGVRDNEQFF. V is TRBV30 and J is TRBJ2-1; lacking DNA, the TRBD2 call made by TCRdb goes unchecked. The germline gives CDR1 GTSNPN, CDR2 SVGIG (reference sequence). This CDR3 spans 19 amino acids. The full variable domain, rest sourced from reference TRBV30 and TRBJ2-1, is SQTIHQWPATLVQPVGSPLSLECTVEGTSNPNLYWYRQAAGRGLQLLFYSVGIGQISSEVPQNLSASRPQDRQFILSSKKLLLSDSGFYLCAWSVPPGLAGVRDNEQFFGPGTRLTVL.

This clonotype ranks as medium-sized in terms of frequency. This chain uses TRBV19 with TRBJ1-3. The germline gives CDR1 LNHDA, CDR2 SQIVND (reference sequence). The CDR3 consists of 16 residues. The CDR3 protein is CASSIDLASSGNTIYF.

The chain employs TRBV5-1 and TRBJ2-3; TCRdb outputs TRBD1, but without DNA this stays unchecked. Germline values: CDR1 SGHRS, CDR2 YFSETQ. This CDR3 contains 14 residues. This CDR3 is CASGKSGSTDTQYF.

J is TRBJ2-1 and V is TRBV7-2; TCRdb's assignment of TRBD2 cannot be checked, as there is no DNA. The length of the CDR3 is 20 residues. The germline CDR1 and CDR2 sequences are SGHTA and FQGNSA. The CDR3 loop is CASSLGGQGASGRAGNEQFF.

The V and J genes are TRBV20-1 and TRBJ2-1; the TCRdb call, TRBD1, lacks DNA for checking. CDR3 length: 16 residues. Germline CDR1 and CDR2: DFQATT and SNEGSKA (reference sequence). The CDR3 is CSAIPPSGAEGNEQFF.

The CDR3 loop is CASSPGQREKLFF. The rearrangement links TRBV18 to TRBJ1-4. The CDR3 consists of 13 residues. CDR1 is KGHSH and CDR2 is LQKENI in the germline V gene.

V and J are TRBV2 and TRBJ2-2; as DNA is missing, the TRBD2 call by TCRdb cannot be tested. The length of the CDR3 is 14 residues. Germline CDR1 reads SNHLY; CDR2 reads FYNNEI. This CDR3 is CASNTRLALEELFF. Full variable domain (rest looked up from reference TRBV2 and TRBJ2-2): EPEVTQTPSHQVTQMGQEVILRCVPISNHLYFYWYRQILGQKVEFLVSFYNNEISEKSEIFDDQFSVERPDGSNFTLKIRSTKLEDSAMYFCASNTRLALEELFFGEGSRLTVL.

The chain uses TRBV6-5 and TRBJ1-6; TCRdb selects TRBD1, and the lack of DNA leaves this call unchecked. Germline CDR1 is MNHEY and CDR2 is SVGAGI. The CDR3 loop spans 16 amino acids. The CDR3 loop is CASSYSPGTANSPLHF.

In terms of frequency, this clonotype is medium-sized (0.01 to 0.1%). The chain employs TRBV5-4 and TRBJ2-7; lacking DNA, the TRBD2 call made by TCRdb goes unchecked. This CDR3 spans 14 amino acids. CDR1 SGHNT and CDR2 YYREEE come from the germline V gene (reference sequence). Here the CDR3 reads CASSDSGRIYEQYF.

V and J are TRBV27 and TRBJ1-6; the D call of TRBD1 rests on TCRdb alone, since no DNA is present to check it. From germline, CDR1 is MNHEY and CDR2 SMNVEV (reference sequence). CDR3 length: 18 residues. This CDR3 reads CASSLYPPTGLRNSPLHF.